Presented here are 3 T cell receptor beta chains from one specimen sequenced in a study of shared clonotypes between healthy human individuals. Data came from immunoSEQ multiplex PCR; TCRdb stores just in-frame clones and leaves some out. Seen here are 2 million to 2.5 million clones, around 93% observed once, and the top ten hold 0.37%. Specimen: naive CD4+ T cells from PBMCs. The subset: CD45RA+ positively selected. The receptors were sampled from a man aged 18 to 30 in good health. Some clones in this sample may be carry-over from other donors' samples.

V is TRBV19 and J is TRBJ2-3; unclear D gene. This CDR3 spans 13 amino acids. Germline V gene sequence: CDR1 LNHDA, CDR2 SQIVND (reference sequence). V lost 4 bases to trimming and J lost 8 bases, with 13 bases between them. CDR3 amino acids: CASSTLTPATQYF. The CDR3 DNA follows: TGTGCCAGTAGTACCCTTACTCCCGCTACGCAGTATTTT.

This clone was detected only once. This chain connects TRBV28 to TRBJ2-3; D is ambiguous. The CDR3 has 13 residues. Trimming left V 6 bases short and J 2 bases short, with 9 bases between. Germline lookup yields CDR1 MDHEN and CDR2 SYDVKM. The CDR3 region has the DNA TGTGCCAGCAGCCTTATCCCCACAGATACGCAGTATTTT. Protein product: CASSLIPTDTQYF.

The chain links TRBV18 to TRBJ1-2, with TRBD1 matching over 11 bases. Germline V gene lookup returns CDR1 KGHSH and CDR2 LQKENI. The CDR3 is made up of 15 amino acids. The V segment lost 2 bases and the J segment 6 bases; nucleotides outside the gene matches: 5. The CDR3: CASSPSRDRGNGYTF. CDR3 nucleotides: TGTGCCAGCTCACCATCTCGGGACAGGGGGAATGGCTACACCTTC.